These 18 T cell receptor beta chains were sequenced from one sample in a study of blood T cells in healthy people across ages. A second PCR, run for about 6 to 11 cycles, used a sample-barcoded 5' primer plus a J-beta primer mix. TCRdb reprocessed the 5' RACE reads via MiXCR and lists one record per CDR3 protein. The table shows 650,000 to 1,000,000 distinct CDR3 sequences, with around 34% occurring only once. The sequencing sample was made of blood. These TCRs come from a man aged 18 to 29 in good health.

This clonotype was seen more than once but under ten times. The chain combines TRBV5-5 with TRBJ1-1, with D unclear. The CDR3 loop spans 14 amino acids. Germline values: CDR1 SGHKS, CDR2 YYEKEE (reference sequence). The ends were cut back, 1 base at V and 1 base at J, with 8 bases in the middle. CDR3 amino acids: CASSLPSGNTEAFF. The DNA of the CDR3 is TGTGCCAGCAGCTTGCCCTCTGGGAACACTGAAGCTTTCTTT.

Only one count was recorded for this clonotype. J is TRBJ2-3 and V is TRBV20-1; 8 bases match TRBD1. From germline, CDR1 is DFQATT and CDR2 SNEGSKA (reference sequence). The CDR3 extends over 15 amino acids. V was pared by 4 bases and J by 4 bases, with 10 bases of the junction left unmatched. DNA of the CDR3: TGCAGTGCTAACCCGACAGGGGATCTAGCAGATACGCAGTATTTT. Its translation: CSANPTGDLADTQYF.

The chain employs TRBV25-1 and TRBJ2-5; 8 bases are a match to TRBD1. Looked up from germline, CDR1 is MGHDK and CDR2 is SYGVNS. Trimming at V came to 3 bases and at J to 11 bases, leaving 11 bases not matched to a gene. CDR3 length: 14 amino acids. As DNA, the CDR3 is TGTGCCAGCAGTGAGCATGCAGGGGGCGATGAGCAGTACTTC. Its translation is CASSEHAGGDEQYF.

This clonotype was detected ten times or more. The genes are TRBV10-3 and TRBJ2-1, with TRBD2 identical over 12 bases. Trimming removed 3 bases from V and 6 bases from J; junction bases left unmatched: 6. CDR3 length: 16 amino acids. From germline, CDR1 is ENHRY and CDR2 SYGVKD. DNA for the CDR3: TGTGCCATCAGTGACCCGACTAGCGGGGGCTTCAATGAGCAGTTCTTC. Translation: CAISDPTSGGFNEQFF.

CDR3 coding DNA: TGCGCCAGCAGCCCCTCCCCCGTGGACGAGCAGTTCTTC. It specifies CASSPSPVDEQFF. J is TRBJ2-1 and V is TRBV4-3; D is undetermined. The CDR3 runs to 13 residues. The germline gives CDR1 LGHNA, CDR2 YSLEER. Trimming shortened V by 4 bases and J by 10 bases, and 14 bases separated the two germline ends.

This rearrangement joins TRBV27 to TRBJ2-3; D gene ambiguous. V lost 5 bases to trimming and J lost 8 bases, with 14 bases between them. From germline, CDR1 is MNHEY and CDR2 SMNVEV (reference sequence). CDR3 length: 13 amino acids. The CDR3 sequence: CASSRRAGRTQYF. CDR3 nucleotides: TGTGCCAGCAGTCGAAGAGCAGGTCGTACGCAGTATTTT.

This clonotype was seen more than once but under ten times. This chain joins TRBV3-1 and TRBJ1-2; tentative D call: TRBD1 (6 bases). Germline CDR1 is LGHDT and CDR2 is YNNKEL (reference sequence). The length of the CDR3 is 15 residues. Trimming removed 6 bases from V and 6 bases from J, with 20 bases in between. For the CDR3, the DNA is TGTGCCAGCAGACGAGCCTACAGGGATGCGGATGGCTACACCTTC. Translated, it gives CASRRAYRDADGYTF.

This clonotype was observed a handful of times. The chain employs TRBV12-3 or TRBV12-4 and TRBJ1-2; D is possibly TRBD1 (5 bases). The CDR3 has 14 amino acids. V lost 0 bases and J 8 bases, leaving 13 bases between the germline ends. CDR3 sequence reads: CASSLALMGVGYTF. As DNA, the CDR3 is TGTGCCAGCAGTTTAGCGCTAATGGGGGTAGGCTACACCTTC.

This rearrangement joins TRBV2 to TRBJ1-1; D perhaps matches TRBD1 (5 bases). This CDR3 contains 14 residues. The V gene's germline CDR1 is SNHLY and CDR2 FYNNEI. V dropped 0 bases and J dropped 4 bases, with 9 bases sitting between them. This CDR3 is CASSEAPGITEAFF. The CDR3 coding sequence is TGTGCCAGCAGTGAAGCGCCAGGGATCACTGAAGCTTTCTTT.

This chain uses TRBV28 with TRBJ1-4; D remains unclear. The V and J ends lost 4 bases and 7 bases respectively, with 16 bases between them. CDR3 length equals 15 residues. Germline V gene lookup returns CDR1 MDHEN and CDR2 SYDVKM. The CDR3 DNA sequence: TGTGCCAGCAGTTCATCCCAATCCCCAGGTGAAAAACTGTTTTTT. This gives the protein CASSSSQSPGEKLFF.

This clonotype has ten or more counts. V gene TRBV7-2 combines with J gene TRBJ2-7; D ambiguous. CDR1 and CDR2 from the germline V gene are SGHTA and FQGNSA. Trimming left V 2 bases short and J 3 bases short, with 5 bases between. CDR3 size: 12 residues. The CDR3 loop is CASSLNIYEQYF. Here the CDR3 DNA reads TGTGCCAGCAGCTTAAATATCTACGAGCAGTACTTC.

This clonotype was seen only once. This chain connects TRBV29-1 to TRBJ2-7, with D possibly being TRBD2 (6 bases). Matching the DNA end better, TRBJ2-5 makes the J call doubtful. This CDR3 comprises 11 residues. Germline assignment: CDR1 SQVTM and CDR2 ANQGSEA. The CDR3 nucleotides read TGCAGCCAGACGGGGGAAAAGACCCAGTACTTC. Translated: CSQTGEKTQYF.

The chain is built from TRBV30 and TRBJ1-5, with D unclear. CDR1 is GTSNPN, CDR2 SVGIG, per germline (reference sequence). Trimming took off 0 bases at V and 7 bases at J, with 7 bases between the two ends. This CDR3 region has 12 residues. The CDR3 sequence: CAWSVQSQPQHF. CDR3 DNA: TGTGCCTGGAGTGTACAATCGCAGCCCCAGCATTTT.

This clonotype was counted many times. The chain recombines TRBV5-1 with TRBJ1-5; 8 bases are a match to TRBD1. Germline lookup yields CDR1 SGHRS and CDR2 YFSETQ. CDR3 length: 14 amino acids. V dropped 3 bases and J dropped 7; count of bases not matched to a gene: 6. The CDR3 region has the DNA TGCGCCAGCAGCTACGGACAGGGCGGACAGCCCCAGCATTTT. It codes for CASSYGQGGQPQHF.

This clonotype was seen more than once but under ten times. The rearrangement links TRBV3-1 to TRBJ2-1; D is perhaps TRBD2 (6 bases). The germline V gene has CDR1 LGHDT and CDR2 YNNKEL (reference sequence). This CDR3 has 17 residues. Trimming stripped 2 bases from V and 2 bases from J, with 16 bases between. The CDR3 sequence is CASSQNPSSAAYNEQFF. The CDR3 nucleotides read TGTGCCAGCAGCCAAAACCCCTCTAGCGCCGCCTACAATGAGCAGTTCTTC.

Only a few counts were recorded for this clonotype. The chain links TRBV7-2 to TRBJ2-4; 10 bases agree with TRBD2. The DNA end is more similar to TRBJ2-7, so the J call may be wrong. Germline V gene sequence: CDR1 SGHTA, CDR2 FQGNSA. This CDR3 has 14 amino acids. CDR3 sequence (DNA): TGTGCCAGCAGGTCGAGCGGGGGGGATTACGAGCAGTACTTC. It is translated as CASRSSGGDYEQYF.

The chain recombines TRBV27 with TRBJ2-1; unclear D gene. CDR3 size: 13 residues. Germline V gives CDR1 MNHEY, CDR2 SMNVEV (reference sequence). V lost 5 bases to trimming and J lost 5 bases, with 10 bases between them. CDR3 bases: TGTGCCAGCAGTGGAAGCCTAAACAATGAGCAGTTCTTC. Its protein is CASSGSLNNEQFF.

Note on this clonotype: This could be a read error, since a much larger clone is one nucleotide away. Because the CDR3's place on the DNA is in doubt, the DNA is left out and the CDR3 is given as listed by TCRdb. The J gene is TRBJ1-2, the V gene TRBV20-1. Germline V gene sequence: CDR1 DFQATT, CDR2 SNEGSKA (reference sequence). The CDR3 comprises 14 residues, both ends counted. The CDR3 region is CSAKSEFTFYGCTF.